Sequencing of this T cell receptor (beta chain) was carried out in a study of T cells in Graves' hyperthyroidism and ophthalmopathy. Disease duration was under 3 months in the ophthalmopathy patients, who also had a Clinical Activity Score of at least 3 and a NOSPECS grade of at least 4. Uncontrolled infection, other autoimmune disease, pregnancy or lactation led to exclusion. This clonotype has more than one count but fewer than ten. Amplification of TCR beta CDR3 regions used RNA as the template. The TCR CDR3 was amplified in a first-round RT-PCR using the HTBI primer set. One entry per CDR3 protein results from TCRdb running MiXCR on the multiplex PCR reads. This sample yields about 350,000 distinct CDR3 sequences, of which 15% to 20% are seen a single time; roughly 16% belongs to the top ten. CDR3 length: 15 amino acids. Trimming shortened V by 3 bases and J by 3 bases, and 14 bases separated the two germline ends.

The clonotype comes from a woman between 40 and 50 years old with Graves' ophthalmopathy. The chain is built from TRBV12-3 or TRBV12-4 and TRBJ1-1, with a possible D match to TRBD1 (5 bases). The sequenced sample was blood. CDR3 region: CASSFGQGSDTEAFF. The CDR3 nucleotides are TGTGCCAGCAGTTTTGGGCAGGGTTCAGACACTGAAGCTTTCTTT.